This entry concerns a single T cell receptor (beta chain). Its antigen is currently unknown. A much larger clonotype is one base distant, so this may be a read error. Together with a sample-barcoded 5' primer, a J-beta primer mix was included in a second PCR lasting roughly 6 to 12 cycles. One entry per CDR3 protein results from TCRdb running MiXCR on the 5' RACE reads. Here the sample spans just under 900,000 distinct CDR3 sequences, more than 25% being singletons. Each sample provided at least 6 micrograms of extracted total RNA. V was pared by 1 base and J by 5 bases, with 11 bases between. CDR3 length: 15 amino acids. Germline-derived CDR1 and CDR2 are SEHNR and FQNEAQ (reference sequence). The source of the sample is a study of blood T cells in healthy people across ages. General study results and limits: Roughly linear age-related decline in beta diversity appeared, significant by age 40.

This receptor was obtained from a woman older than 75 in good health. The V call is TRBV7-9, the J call TRBJ1-4; D perhaps matches TRBD1 (5 bases). Material: blood. CDR3 sequence: CASSLDRTMNEKLFF. The CDR3 DNA reads as TGTGCCAGCAGCTTAGATAGGACAATGAATGAAAAACTGTTTTTT.